The count of the clone carrying this T cell receptor (beta chain) is one. The entry originates in a study of blood T cell repertoires in COVID-19. The overall study: The study drew acute and convalescent COVID-19 samples from the United States, Italy and Spain. From T cells, B-cell-depleted T cells, or PBMCs came the material, which was cDNA or gDNA.

Methods used by the authors: Reference gene primer amplification in the assay estimated nucleated cell counts. Generated by immunoSEQ multiplex PCR, the TCRdb table keeps only in-frame clones and is missing some. The DNA was the basis for D and trimming; V, J and clone size are from that table. The sample includes more than 85,000 clones, roughly 87% of them seen just once. Sequences were obtained from peripheral blood. This TCR derives from a man older than 75 with acute or convalescent COVID-19.

The chain's CDR3 is CSVDGPGNQPQHF. CDR3 DNA: TGCAGCGTTGATGGTCCGGGCAATCAGCCCCAGCATTTT. The chain recombines TRBV29-1 with TRBJ1-5; unclear D gene. The V and J ends lost 3 bases and 2 bases respectively, with 8 bases between them. This CDR3 is 13 amino acids long. The germline gives CDR1 SQVTM, CDR2 ANQGSEA.